These 23 T cell receptor beta chains were all obtained from the same sample, sequenced in a study of shared clonotypes between healthy human individuals. Generated by immunoSEQ multiplex PCR, the TCRdb table keeps only in-frame clones and is missing some. This table holds about 2.3 million clones, approximately 93% found once. Sequencing was done on a sample of naive CD4+ T cells from PBMCs. Described subset: CD45RA+ positively selected. All receptors derive from a man aged 18 to 35 in good health. Some clones in this sample may be carry-over from other donors' samples.

V usage is TRBV10-3 and J usage is TRBJ1-2; 7 bases fit TRBD1. The CDR3 loop spans 13 amino acids. Germline trimming cut 8 bases from V and 2 bases from J; bases unmatched to any gene: 5. From germline, CDR1 is ENHRY and CDR2 SYGVKD. CDR3 loop: CAIGQGGNYGYTF. The CDR3 nucleotides are TGTGCCATCGGGCAGGGGGGCAACTATGGCTACACCTTC.

The V gene is TRBV11-2, the J gene TRBJ2-5, with 11 positions matching TRBD2. Germline V gives CDR1 SGHAT, CDR2 FQNNGV. The junction had 8 bases not matched to a gene; V was cut back by 3 bases and J by 5 bases. This CDR3 is 16 amino acids long. CDR3 sequence (DNA): TGTGCCAGCAGCTTTGTTAGCGGGAGGGCCGTTGAGACCCAGTACTTC. Protein product: CASSFVSGRAVETQYF.

This clone was detected only once. The DNA for the CDR3 is TGTGCCAGCAGCTACGGAATAACCGGGACTAGCTCCTACAATGAGCAGTTCTTC. Its translation: CASSYGITGTSSYNEQFF. V and J are TRBV7-9 and TRBJ2-1, with 8 bases identical to TRBD2. The germline V gene encodes CDR1 SEHNR and CDR2 FQNEAQ (reference sequence). The CDR3 is made up of 18 amino acids. Unmatched junction bases numbered 11, after V lost 4 bases and J lost 0 bases.

The chain joins TRBV13 to TRBJ2-3, with D possibly matching TRBD2 (6 bases). In germline, CDR1 is PRHDT, CDR2 FYEKMQ (reference sequence). The ends were cut back, 7 bases at V and 0 bases at J, with 38 bases in the middle. The CDR3 contains 23 residues. The CDR3 sequence: CASTTLKRASLSSTLSSTDTQYF. The CDR3 bases are TGTGCCAGCACCACTTTAAAGCGGGCTAGCCTTTCTTCAACTCTGTCTAGCACAGATACGCAGTATTTT.

The chain combines TRBV4-1 with TRBJ2-2; TRBD2 matches 7 bases. Germline-derived CDR1 and CDR2 are MGHRA and YSYEKL. V trimming: 2 bases; J trimming: 4 bases; junction bases outside the gene matches: 7. This CDR3 contains 16 residues. The CDR3 sequence: CASSQLGASGTGELFF. DNA for the CDR3: TGCGCCAGCAGCCAATTAGGTGCTAGCGGCACCGGGGAGCTGTTTTTT.

The chain joins TRBV10-3 to TRBJ1-4, with 8 positions matching TRBD1. CDR1 ENHRY and CDR2 SYGVKD come from the germline V gene. V was clipped by 10 bases and J by 6 bases; unmatched bases: 10. This CDR3 spans 14 amino acids. CDR3 DNA: TGTGCCACTAACCCGGGACAGGAATATGAAAAACTGTTTTTT. Encoded protein: CATNPGQEYEKLFF.

This chain uses TRBV28 with TRBJ2-7, with D unresolved. The germline V gene encodes CDR1 MDHEN and CDR2 SYDVKM. The CDR3 length is 14 residues. Trimming cost V 0 bases and J 3 bases, with 9 bases left between them. CDR3 region: CASSLWPESYEQYF. CDR3 nucleotides: TGTGCCAGCAGTTTATGGCCGGAAAGCTACGAGCAGTACTTC.

Of note for this clone: Other DNA sequences of this sample code for an identical CDR3. This rearrangement joins TRBV28 to TRBJ2-2, with D perhaps TRBD1 (7 bases). The germline V and J ends were trimmed by 8 bases and 4 bases, with 14 bases remaining between them. Germline V gene sequence: CDR1 MDHEN, CDR2 SYDVKM. The CDR3 is 14 residues long. CDR3 in DNA: TGTGCCAGCCGGTCAGGGGGGAGCACCGGGGAGCTGTTTTTT. Translation gives CASRSGGSTGELFF.

The chain recombines TRBV15 with TRBJ1-5, with 8 bases that match TRBD1. The CDR3 loop spans 17 amino acids. Germline lookup yields CDR1 LNHNV and CDR2 YYDKDF (reference sequence). J lost 0 bases, V lost 1 base, and 5 bases had no gene match. The CDR3 nucleotides read TGTGCCACCAGCAGAGCCAGGACAGGGAATAGCAATCAGCCCCAGCATTTT. Its protein is CATSRARTGNSNQPQHF.

V is TRBV5-3 and J is TRBJ1-2; D ambiguous. TRBV5-3 is an open reading frame, and its role is uncertain. The CDR3 is made up of 15 amino acids. V lost 4 bases and J 2 bases, leaving 15 bases between the germline ends. CDR3 amino acids: CARSPTLMANYGYTF. The CDR3 DNA reads as TGTGCCAGAAGCCCCACTCTAATGGCCAACTATGGCTACACCTTC.

V gene TRBV27 combines with J gene TRBJ2-3; D gene ambiguous. CDR1 and CDR2 from the germline V gene are MNHEY and SMNVEV (reference sequence). This CDR3 is 14 amino acids long. The germline V and J ends were trimmed by 3 bases and 3 bases, with 10 bases remaining between them. CDR3 nucleotide sequence: TGTGCCAGCAGTTTCGAGCCTCCGACAGATACGCAGTATTTT. It codes for CASSFEPPTDTQYF.

The V gene is TRBV5-6, the J gene TRBJ2-3; 8 bases align to TRBD1. Germline trimming cut 4 bases from V and 8 bases from J; bases unmatched to any gene: 12. The CDR3 has 15 amino acids. CDR1 SGHDT and CDR2 YYEEEE come from the germline V gene. The CDR3 is CASSGGQVRVGTQYF. The CDR3, as DNA: TGTGCCAGCAGCGGGGGACAGGTTCGAGTGGGTACGCAGTATTTT.

J is TRBJ2-4 and V is TRBV18; D might be TRBD2 (5 bases). The V end was cut by 1 base, the J end by 3 bases, with 13 bases between. The CDR3 covers 16 residues. The V gene's germline CDR1 is KGHSH and CDR2 LQKENI. The CDR3 here is CASSPLRESFKNIQYF. CDR3 nucleotides: TGTGCCAGCTCACCACTGAGGGAGTCCTTCAAAAACATTCAGTACTTC.

The rearrangement uses TRBV11-2 and TRBJ2-1; 10 bases map to TRBD1. This CDR3 comprises 16 residues. V shed 6 bases and J 5 bases; nucleotides not matched to a gene: 10. Germline V lookup: CDR1 SGHAT, CDR2 FQNNGV. The CDR3 DNA reads TGTGCCAGCAGTTACCCTCGGGACAGGGGAAACAATGAGCAGTTCTTC. Translating gives CASSYPRDRGNNEQFF.

The chain has TRBV7-8 and TRBJ2-5; a possible D gene is TRBD1 (5 bases). Germline values: CDR1 SGHVS, CDR2 FQNEAQ. Between the trimmed V and J ends, which lost 3 bases and 5 bases, there was a span of 10 bases. This CDR3 has 13 amino acids. CDR3 in DNA: TGTGCCAGCAGCTTCGCAGGGTCCGAGACCCAGTACTTC. This translates into CASSFAGSETQYF.

The genes are TRBV19 and TRBJ2-7; 9 nucleotides match TRBD2. CDR3 length: 14 amino acids. Germline V CDR1 and CDR2: LNHDA, SQIVND (reference sequence). The trim removed 10 bases at V and 0 bases at J, leaving 7 bases unmatched. The DNA for the CDR3 is TGTGCCACCCGAGCGGGAGGAGGCTCCTACGAGCAGTACTTC. It translates to CATRAGGGSYEQYF. The complete variable domain, with remaining parts taken from reference TRBV19 and TRBJ2-7, reads DGGITQSPKYLFRKEGQNVTLSCEQNLNHDAMYWYRQDPGQGLRLIYYSQIVNDFQKGDIAEGYSVSREKKESFPLTVTSAQKNPTAFYLCATRAGGGSYEQYFGPGTRLTVT.

The chain couples TRBV7-3 to TRBJ2-3, with no clear D. Germline V gene sequence: CDR1 SGHTA, CDR2 FQGTGA. V shed 3 bases and J shed 6 bases, with 10 bases lying between them. The CDR3 is 13 amino acids. The DNA of the CDR3 is TGTGCCAGCAGCTTTCTACCTACCGATACGCAGTATTTT. Translation gives CASSFLPTDTQYF.

The V gene is TRBV10-3, the J gene TRBJ2-7, with TRBD2 identical over 8 bases. CDR3 length equals 16 residues. Germline lookup yields CDR1 ENHRY and CDR2 SYGVKD. J was trimmed by 3 bases and V by 2 bases; bases with no gene match: 9. The CDR3 nucleotides are TGTGCCATCAGTGAGAATGCGGGGGGAGTCCGCTACGAGCAGTACTTC. Protein: CAISENAGGVRYEQYF.

The genes are TRBV19 and TRBJ1-5; D perhaps matches TRBD1 (6 bases). The germline V and J ends were trimmed by 7 bases and 8 bases, with 24 bases remaining between them. The germline V gene encodes CDR1 LNHDA and CDR2 SQIVND (reference sequence). This CDR3 contains 16 residues. The CDR3: CASNPRGGVRGEPQHF. The CDR3 nucleotides read TGTGCCAGTAATCCACGAGGGGGGGTTCGTGGGGAGCCCCAGCATTTT.

The J gene is TRBJ1-1, the V gene TRBV27, with TRBD1 as a possible D gene (6 bases). The CDR3 contains 13 residues. Between the trimmed V and J ends, which lost 4 bases and 3 bases, there was a span of 9 bases. The V gene's germline CDR1 is MNHEY and CDR2 SMNVEV (reference sequence). CDR3 bases: TGTGCCAGCAGTTATCGGGGGCACACTGAAGCTTTCTTT. Encoded protein: CASSYRGHTEAFF.

The gene calls are TRBV2 and TRBJ2-1; 8 bases are a match to TRBD1. V shed 11 bases, J shed 7 bases, and the junction held 7 bases outside the gene matches. CDR3 length: 12 residues. Germline CDR1 is SNHLY and CDR2 is FYNNEI. The CDR3 sequence is CAHRTGRNEQFF. CDR3 DNA: TGTGCCCACAGGACAGGGCGGAATGAGCAGTTCTTC.

The chain employs TRBV7-3 and TRBJ2-2; D call uncertain. The germline gives CDR1 SGHTA, CDR2 FQGTGA. The CDR3 is made up of 16 amino acids. Trimming took off 5 bases at V and 7 bases at J, with 20 bases between the two ends. In nucleotides, the CDR3 is TGTGCCAGCAGCCCCACGCCGAAGCTTTGGGGCGGGGAGCTGTTTTTT. Translated, it gives CASSPTPKLWGGELFF.

V is TRBV4-1 and J is TRBJ2-3; D is possibly TRBD2 (5 bases). CDR1 is MGHRA, CDR2 YSYEKL, per germline. This CDR3 has 17 residues. With 4 bases removed from V and 3 bases from J, the gap between germline ends came to 20 bases. For the CDR3, the DNA is TGCGCCAGCAGCCCTGCGCTACTAGGAATGGGAACAGATACGCAGTATTTT. It translates to CASSPALLGMGTDTQYF.